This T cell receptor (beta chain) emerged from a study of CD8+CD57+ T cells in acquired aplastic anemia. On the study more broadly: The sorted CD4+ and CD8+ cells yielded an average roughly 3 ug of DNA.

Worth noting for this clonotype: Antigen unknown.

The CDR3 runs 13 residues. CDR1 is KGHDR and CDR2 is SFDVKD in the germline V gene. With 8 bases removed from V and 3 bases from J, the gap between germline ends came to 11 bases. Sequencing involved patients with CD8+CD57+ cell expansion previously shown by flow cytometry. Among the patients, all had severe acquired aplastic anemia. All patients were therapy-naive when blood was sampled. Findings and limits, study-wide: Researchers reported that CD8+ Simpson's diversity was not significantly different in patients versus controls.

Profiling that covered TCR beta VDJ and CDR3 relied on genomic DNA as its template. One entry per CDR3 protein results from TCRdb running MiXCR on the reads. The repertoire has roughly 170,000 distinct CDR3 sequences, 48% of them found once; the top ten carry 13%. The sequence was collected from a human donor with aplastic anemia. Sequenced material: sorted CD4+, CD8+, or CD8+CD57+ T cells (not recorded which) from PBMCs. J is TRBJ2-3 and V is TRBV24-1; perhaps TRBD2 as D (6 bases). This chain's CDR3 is CATNGAGTDTQYF. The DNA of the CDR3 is TGTGCCACCAACGGGGCGGGGACAGATACGCAGTATTTT.